A selection of T cell receptor beta chains follows, all from one sample in a study of cytomegalovirus exposure and HLA in healthy donors. The table came from immunoSEQ multiplex PCR; TCRdb's copy has only in-frame clones and leaves some out. Among more than 90,000 clones listed, about 80% were seen once. Sequenced input: PBMCs. Receptor source: a man aged 35 to 55 in good health and CMV-seronegative. Both conserved end residues are trimmed from each CDR3.

length: 13
J: TRBJ2-1
V: TRBV28
CDR3: ASTIGGRTYNEQF

length: 13
J: TRBJ1-2
V: TRBV18
CDR3: ASSQETGQNYGYT

length: 13
J: TRBJ1-2
V: TRBV28
CDR3: ASSPPGQGAGGYT

length: 11
J: TRBJ1-2
V: TRBV5-1
CDR3: ASSLIQGDGYT

length: 14
J: TRBJ1-5
V: TRBV2
CDR3: ASSERGPYSNQPQH

length: 12
J: NA
V: TRBV12-5
CDR3: ASGSARGTYEQY

length: 8
J: TRBJ1-1
V: TRBV30
CDR3: AWGDRTAF

length: 15
J: TRBJ2-1
V: TRBV28
CDR3: ASNGIAGGLSYNEQF

length: 15
J: TRBJ2-7
V: TRBV10-3
CDR3: AISESLAGARSYEQY

length: 14
J: TRBJ1-3
V: TRBV18
CDR3: ASSTGGTASGNTIY

length: 11
J: TRBJ2-3
V: TRBV2
CDR3: ASRARGADTQY

length: 14
J: TRBJ2-3
V: TRBV7-2
CDR3: ASSSSLAGGTDTQY

length: 13
J: TRBJ1-1
V: TRBV5-4
CDR3: ASSLHFAGGTEAF

length: 13
J: TRBJ2-1
V: TRBV9
CDR3: ASSVTSGGYNEQF

length: 12
J: TRBJ1-1
V: TRBV7-2
CDR3: ASSSSGGNTEAF

length: 14
J: TRBJ1-2
V: TRBV6-6
CDR3: ASSRRDRGVDYGYT

length: 11
J: TRBJ2-2
V: TRBV23-1
CDR3: ASRDRESGELF

length: 10
J: TRBJ1-1
V: TRBV7-9
CDR3: ASSPTGGSAF

length: 11
J: TRBJ2-5
V: TRBV9
CDR3: ASSVDRAETQY

length: 13
J: TRBJ2-3
V: TRBV7-9
CDR3: ASSKTGGIADTQY

length: 15
J: TRBJ2-1
V: TRBV18
CDR3: ASSHSLAGTTYNEQF

length: 12
J: TRBJ2-5
V: TRBV28
CDR3: ASSLVGTKETQY

length: 12
J: TRBJ1-1
V: TRBV6-1
CDR3: ASTVSEGTTEAF

length: 13
J: TRBJ2-5
V: TRBV2
CDR3: ASRVGGGAGETQY

length: 13
J: TRBJ1-2
V: TRBV2
CDR3: ASHPMARSPYGYT

length: 15
J: TRBJ2-1
V: TRBV6-4
CDR3: ASSGLAGGNSYNEQF

length: 15
J: TRBJ1-1
V: TRBV4-1
CDR3: ASSQEARRGHGTEAF

length: 13
J: TRBJ2-5
V: TRBV6-4
CDR3: ASGDGTGDQETQY

length: 13
J: TRBJ1-1
V: TRBV28
CDR3: ASSLRDRGRTEAF

length: 12
J: TRBJ1-2
V: TRBV10-2
CDR3: ASGGGQRSYGYT

length: 14
J: TRBJ2-7
V: TRBV10-1
CDR3: ASSESGAGGTYEQY

length: 14
J: TRBJ2-1
V: TRBV30
CDR3: AWTSTSGGVYNEQF

length: 11
J: TRBJ1-3
V: TRBV28
CDR3: ASSPGQGDTIY

length: 16
J: TRBJ2-3
V: TRBV9
CDR3: ASSVGGGSGGTTDTQY

length: 12
J: TRBJ1-1
V: TRBV7-2
CDR3: ASSWEPTGAEAF

length: 11
J: TRBJ2-3
V: TRBV5-4
CDR3: ASSFGGTDTQY

length: 11
J: TRBJ2-1
V: TRBV2
CDR3: ASTGWFGDEQF

length: 14
J: TRBJ2-5
V: TRBV7-8
CDR3: ASSPAGGGARETQY

length: 11
J: TRBJ1-1
V: TRBV5-6
CDR3: ASSLGVNTEAF

length: 11
J: TRBJ1-2
V: TRBV2
CDR3: ASSAIAGGGYT

length: 12
J: TRBJ1-2
V: TRBV7-3
CDR3: SSSSTGAEAGYT

length: 15
J: TRBJ1-1
V: TRBV5-1
CDR3: ASSRTGGSQGSTEAF

length: 12
J: TRBJ1-1
V: TRBV28
CDR3: ASFHPGKNTEAF

length: 16
J: TRBJ1-3
V: TRBV7-9
CDR3: ASSTTEVLLLSGNTIY

length: 10
J: TRBJ2-3
V: TRBV2
CDR3: ASRSRGDTQY

length: 12
J: TRBJ1-5
V: TRBV30
CDR3: AWSGQGSAQPQH

length: 11
J: TRBJ2-5
V: TRBV5-8
CDR3: ASSWDRQETQY

length: 13
J: TRBJ1-2
V: TRBV6-5
CDR3: ASSPGVGGSYGYT

length: 13
J: TRBJ2-5
V: TRBV7-3
CDR3: ASSLTGGGQETQY

length: 13
J: TRBJ2-1
V: TRBV27
CDR3: ASSLLAGGFNEQF

length: 10
J: TRBJ1-2
V: TRBV2
CDR3: ASSGSRRGYT

length: 11
J: TRBJ1-6
V: TRBV29-1
CDR3: SVGQGADSPLH

length: 15
J: TRBJ1-1
V: TRBV5-1
CDR3: ASSHAGTGAPWAEAF

length: 13
J: TRBJ2-5
V: TRBV12-5
CDR3: ASAEQAGAGGTQY

length: 12
J: TRBJ1-1
V: TRBV14
CDR3: ASSHPIRGAEAF

length: 14
J: TRBJ2-3
V: TRBV18
CDR3: ASSPGLAGSTDTQY

length: 11
J: TRBJ1-4
V: TRBV6-5
CDR3: ASREDRVEKLF

length: 13
J: TRBJ1-5
V: TRBV28
CDR3: ASSRQGAPGQPQH